A selection of T cell receptor beta chains follows, all from one sample in a study of blood T cell repertoires in COVID-19. Libraries were prepared by immunoSEQ multiplex PCR; TCRdb keeps only in-frame clonotypes and omits some of them. The sample contains about 200,000 clones, more than 75% of which appear only once. The sample consisted of peripheral blood. The receptors were sampled from a man aged 55 to 70 who had recovered from COVID-19. Each CDR3 is given with its conserved first and last residue. The D gene is left open where the match is weak. The size entry is marked missing in some rows and otherwise reads once, few, many or a size class.

CDR3 protein: CASSPPGQGWLDTQYF
CDR3 DNA: TGTGCCAGCAGCCCTCCGGGACAGGGATGGTTGGATACGCAGTATTTT
V gene: TRBV3-1/TRBV3-2
clone size: -
CDR3 length: 16
D gene: TRBD1
J gene: TRBJ2-3

CDR3 protein: CASSLRGGPSNQPQHF
CDR3 DNA: TGTGCCAGCAGCTTAAGGGGGGGACCTAGCAATCAGCCCCAGCATTTT
V gene: TRBV13
clone size: -
CDR3 length: 16
D gene: -
J gene: TRBJ1-5

CDR3 protein: CASRGTSGRSHNEQFF
CDR3 DNA: TGCGCCAGCAGAGGGACTAGCGGGAGGTCACACAATGAGCAGTTCTTC
V gene: TRBV10-2
clone size: once
CDR3 length: 16
D gene: TRBD2
J gene: TRBJ2-1

CDR3 protein: CASSFQGTYEQYF
CDR3 DNA: TGTGCCAGCAGCTTCCAGGGTACCTACGAGCAGTACTTC
V gene: TRBV5-5
clone size: -
CDR3 length: 13
D gene: -
J gene: TRBJ2-7

CDR3 protein: CASSLRGGSEKLFF
CDR3 DNA: TGTGCCAGCAGCTTACGTGGGGGGAGTGAAAAACTGTTTTTT
V gene: TRBV7-2
clone size: -
CDR3 length: 14
D gene: -
J gene: TRBJ1-4

CDR3 protein: CASSCRGSGASYLHSYNEQFF
CDR3 DNA: TGTGCCAGCAGTTGCAGGGGAAGCGGCGCTTCCTATTTACACTCCTACAATGAGCAGTTCTTC
V gene: TRBV28
clone size: few
CDR3 length: 21
D gene: -
J gene: TRBJ2-1

CDR3 protein: CATRAGGGQDTQYF
CDR3 DNA: TGTGCCACCCGGGCGGGCGGGGGGCAAGATACGCAGTATTTT
V gene: TRBV24-1
clone size: -
CDR3 length: 14
D gene: TRBD2
J gene: TRBJ2-3

CDR3 protein: CATRDRTNTGELFF
CDR3 DNA: TGTGCCACAAGGGACAGGACTAACACCGGGGAGCTGTTTTTT
V gene: TRBV19
clone size: few
CDR3 length: 14
D gene: TRBD1
J gene: TRBJ2-2

CDR3 protein: CATQQGRGGQPQHF
CDR3 DNA: TGTGCCACCCAGCAGGGAAGAGGGGGTCAGCCCCAGCATTTT
V gene: TRBV2
clone size: few
CDR3 length: 14
D gene: -
J gene: TRBJ1-5

CDR3 protein: CASSQDAGTYNEQFF
CDR3 DNA: TGTGCCAGCAGCCAAGATGCGGGAACCTACAATGAGCAGTTCTTC
V gene: TRBV3-1/TRBV3-2
clone size: -
CDR3 length: 15
D gene: -
J gene: TRBJ2-1

CDR3 protein: CASSFWSSGIAGELFF
CDR3 DNA: TGTGCCAGCAGTTTCTGGAGTAGCGGGATCGCCGGGGAGCTGTTTTTT
V gene: TRBV28
clone size: -
CDR3 length: 16
D gene: TRBD2
J gene: TRBJ2-2

CDR3 protein: CASSEGFVTGNSPLHF
CDR3 DNA: TGTGCCAGCAGTGAAGGTTTCGTGACAGGGAATTCACCCCTCCACTTT
V gene: TRBV2
clone size: -
CDR3 length: 16
D gene: TRBD1
J gene: TRBJ1-6

CDR3 protein: CASSSGTLAGNTIYF
CDR3 DNA: TGCGCCAGCAGCTCGGGGACTCTAGCTGGAAACACCATATATTTT
V gene: TRBV5-1
clone size: -
CDR3 length: 15
D gene: -
J gene: TRBJ1-3

CDR3 protein: CASSQGGTGGGTEAFF
CDR3 DNA: TGTGCCAGCAGCCAAGGTGGGACAGGAGGAGGAACTGAAGCTTTCTTT
V gene: TRBV3-1/TRBV3-2
clone size: -
CDR3 length: 16
D gene: TRBD1
J gene: TRBJ1-1

CDR3 protein: CASSQADSRDTQYF
CDR3 DNA: TGCGCCAGCAGCCAAGCGGACTCCCGAGATACGCAGTATTTT
V gene: TRBV4-1
clone size: -
CDR3 length: 14
D gene: -
J gene: TRBJ2-3

CDR3 protein: CASSLGTGGSNYGYTF
CDR3 DNA: TGTGCCAGCAGCTTAGGGACAGGGGGCTCCAACTATGGCTACACCTTC
V gene: TRBV5-4
clone size: -
CDR3 length: 16
D gene: TRBD1
J gene: TRBJ1-2

CDR3 protein: CASSERDRGGYGYTF
CDR3 DNA: TGTGCCAGCTCCGAGAGAGACAGGGGGGGGTATGGCTACACCTTC
V gene: TRBV6-5
clone size: -
CDR3 length: 15
D gene: TRBD1
J gene: TRBJ1-2

CDR3 protein: CASRRDRDIYNSPLHF
CDR3 DNA: TGCGCCAGCAGGAGAGACAGGGACATCTATAATTCACCCCTCCACTTT
V gene: TRBV23-1
clone size: -
CDR3 length: 16
D gene: TRBD1
J gene: TRBJ1-6

CDR3 protein: CASSYREGSTEAFF
CDR3 DNA: TGTGCCAGCAGCTACAGGGAAGGAAGCACTGAAGCTTTCTTT
V gene: TRBV6-4
clone size: -
CDR3 length: 14
D gene: -
J gene: TRBJ1-1

CDR3 protein: CASKILSGTGTDTQYF
CDR3 DNA: TGTGCCAGCAAAATTCTCTCCGGGACTGGCACAGATACGCAGTATTTT
V gene: TRBV11-2
clone size: -
CDR3 length: 16
D gene: -
J gene: TRBJ2-3

CDR3 protein: CAWSVSGASSYEQYF
CDR3 DNA: TGTGCCTGGAGTGTAAGCGGGGCCTCCTCCTACGAGCAGTACTTC
V gene: TRBV30
clone size: -
CDR3 length: 15
D gene: TRBD2
J gene: TRBJ2-7